These 10 T cell receptor beta chains share one sample of origin, sequenced in a study of shared clonotypes between healthy human individuals (TCRdb year 2020). Library generation was performed with the immunoSEQ multiplex PCR assay. TCRdb took this table from immuneACCESS and kept in-frame rearrangements with V and J called. Such tables lack part of the clones; where checked against another copy, unresolved V genes explain under half of the gap, and the rest is unexplained. The sample data list about 710,000 clones, and around 77% of these were observed just once. The top ten constitute approximately 2% of the sample. The sequenced sample was memory CD4+ T cells sorted from blood. The sample's cell subset or site label is to be understood as: CD45RA-negative fraction. The receptors originated from a woman under 40 in good health.

In its sample, this clone was seen a few times. This sequence joins TRBV28 and TRBJ2-7; D uncertain. The CDR3 extends over 14 amino acids. Germline-derived CDR1 and CDR2 are MDHEN and SYDVKM. The V end was cut by 7 bases, the J end by 2 bases, with 15 bases between. The CDR3 region has the DNA TGTGCCAGCACATCGCCAGCTGGCCCCTACGAGCAGTACTTC. This gives the protein CASTSPAGPYEQYF.

The chain links TRBV7-4 to TRBJ1-2; D remains ambiguous. V lost 1 base and J lost 8, with 8 bases in between. Per germline, CDR1 SGHVT and CDR2 SQSDAQ. The CDR3 loop spans 12 amino acids. Written as DNA, the CDR3 is TGTGCCAGCAGCTTAGTAAGGCAAGGCTACACCTTC. Protein sequence: CASSLVRQGYTF.

The CDR3 region has the DNA TGTGCCACCAGCAGCCGGGACAGGAGCCTTCCCTCTAACTATGGCTACACCTTC. Its translation: CATSSRDRSLPSNYGYTF. V and J are TRBV15 and TRBJ1-2, with TRBD1 matching over 8 bases. Germline CDR1 reads LNHNV; CDR2 reads YYDKDF (reference sequence). This CDR3 region has 18 residues. With 3 bases clipped from V and 0 bases from J, the junction kept 12 bases outside the gene matches.

This clone was picked up many times. V gene TRBV7-8 combines with J gene TRBJ1-3; possible D gene TRBD1, 6 bases. Trimming removed 5 bases from V and 0 bases from J, with 17 bases in between. From germline, CDR1 is SGHVS and CDR2 FQNEAQ. This CDR3 region has 17 residues. In DNA form, the CDR3 reads TGTGCCAGCAGCCTCACTTCGACAGGATTCTCTGGAAACACCATATATTTT. Protein product: CASSLTSTGFSGNTIYF.

The chain links TRBV11-3 to TRBJ2-3; 10 bases align to TRBD2. Germline lookup yields CDR1 SGHNT and CDR2 YENEEA. The junction had 4 bases not matched to a gene; V was cut back by 5 bases and J by 2 bases. The CDR3 is 15 residues long. The CDR3 sequence: CASSRAGGHTDTQYF. CDR3 nucleotide sequence: TGTGCCAGCAGCCGAGCGGGAGGGCACACAGATACGCAGTATTTT.

A word on this clone: A single base separates this from a much larger clone, so it may be a read error. This sample includes further DNA sequences coding for the same CDR3. The genes are TRBV7-2 and TRBJ2-3; 12 bases agree with TRBD2. Per germline, CDR1 SGHTA and CDR2 FQGNSA. The junction had 5 bases not matched to a gene; V was cut back by 4 bases and J by 3 bases. The CDR3 runs to 16 residues. The CDR3 loop reads CASSWAGTSGTDTQYF. As DNA, the CDR3 is TGTGCCAGCAGCTGGGCCGGGACTAGCGGGACAGATACGCAGTATTTT. Filled out from reference TRBV7-2 and TRBJ2-3, the complete variable domain reads GAGVSQSPSNKVTEKGKDVELRCDPISGHTALYWYRQSLGQGLEFLIYFQGNSAPDKSGLPSDRFSAERTGGSVSTLTIQRTQQEDSAVYLCASSWAGTSGTDTQYFGPGTRLTVL.

The chain couples TRBV29-1 to TRBJ1-2; tentatively, D is TRBD1 (6 bases). Trimming took off 4 bases at V and 4 bases at J, with 10 bases between the two ends. The CDR3 spans 12 residues. CDR1 SQVTM and CDR2 ANQGSEA come from the germline V gene. CDR3 in DNA: TGCAGCGTTGTACAGGGAGGCTATGGCTACACCTTC. Residues: CSVVQGGYGYTF.

The rearrangement uses TRBV6-1 and TRBJ1-2; D perhaps matches TRBD1 (6 bases). The CDR3 contains 13 residues. CDR1 is MNHNS, CDR2 SASEGT, per germline. V lost 8 bases and J lost 4, with 14 bases in between. The CDR3 is CASLAGGGYGYTF. The DNA of the CDR3 is TGTGCCAGCCTCGCGGGGGGCGGCTATGGCTACACCTTC.

V and J are TRBV28 and TRBJ1-2, with TRBD1 identical over 7 bases. This CDR3 is built from 14 residues. The germline gives CDR1 MDHEN, CDR2 SYDVKM. V shed 10 bases and J 4 bases; nucleotides not matched to a gene: 12. CDR3 DNA: TGTGCCACCCGGACAGGCAGTCCCCCCTATGGCTACACCTTC. This codes for CATRTGSPPYGYTF.

As concerns this clone: The same CDR3 arises from other DNA sequences in this sample as well. The V call is TRBV5-1, the J call TRBJ1-4, with D maybe TRBD1 (5 bases). Deletions cut 1 base from V and 7 bases from J, with 11 bases between. The length of the CDR3 is 14 residues. The germline V gene encodes CDR1 SGHRS and CDR2 YFSETQ. The CDR3: CASSLWQGGEKLFF. The CDR3 nucleotides read TGCGCCAGCAGCTTGTGGCAGGGAGGTGAAAAACTGTTTTTT. The whole variable domain, remainder taken from reference TRBV5-1 and TRBJ1-4, is KAGVTQTPRYLIKTRGQQVTLSCSPISGHRSVSWYQQTPGQGLQFLFEYFSETQRNKGNFPGRFSGRQFSNSRSEMNVSTLELGDSALYLCASSLWQGGEKLFFGSGTQLSVL.